This entry features one T cell receptor (beta chain) sequence. Its antigen is not known. This was a deep-level run. Sequencing was performed with immunoSEQ multiplex PCR; in TCRdb, only in-frame clones are kept and a portion is missing. The table shows approximately 740,000 clones, with 74% occurring only once. V gave up 3 bases and J gave up 4 bases, with 13 bases separating them. The CDR3 sequence is 14 residues long. Per germline, CDR1 MGHDK and CDR2 SYGVNS. The entry originates in a study of shared clonotypes between healthy human individuals. Overall study findings and caveats: Among the subsets, naive ones generally showed larger estimated richness than memory ones.

The sequencing sample was made of memory CD4+ T cells sorted from blood. Subset: CD45RA-negative fraction. This sequence joins TRBV25-1 and TRBJ2-7; D tentatively fits TRBD1 or TRBD2 (5 bases each). The clonotype was recovered from a woman in her twenties or thirties in good health. The CDR3: CASSDPWDQYEQYF. The DNA for the CDR3 is TGTGCCAGCAGTGATCCGTGGGACCAATACGAGCAGTACTTC.